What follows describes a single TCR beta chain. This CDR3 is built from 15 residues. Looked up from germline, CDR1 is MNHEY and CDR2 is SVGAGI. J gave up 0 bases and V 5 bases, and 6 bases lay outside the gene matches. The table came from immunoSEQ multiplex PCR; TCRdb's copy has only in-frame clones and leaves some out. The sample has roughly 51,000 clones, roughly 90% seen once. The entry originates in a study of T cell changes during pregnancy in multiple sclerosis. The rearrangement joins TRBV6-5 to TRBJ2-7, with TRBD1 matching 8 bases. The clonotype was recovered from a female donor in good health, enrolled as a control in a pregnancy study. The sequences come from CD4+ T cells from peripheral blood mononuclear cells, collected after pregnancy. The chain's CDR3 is CASSPLQGGSYEQYF. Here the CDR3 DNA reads TGTGCCAGCAGTCCCCTACAGGGGGGCTCCTACGAGCAGTACTTC.